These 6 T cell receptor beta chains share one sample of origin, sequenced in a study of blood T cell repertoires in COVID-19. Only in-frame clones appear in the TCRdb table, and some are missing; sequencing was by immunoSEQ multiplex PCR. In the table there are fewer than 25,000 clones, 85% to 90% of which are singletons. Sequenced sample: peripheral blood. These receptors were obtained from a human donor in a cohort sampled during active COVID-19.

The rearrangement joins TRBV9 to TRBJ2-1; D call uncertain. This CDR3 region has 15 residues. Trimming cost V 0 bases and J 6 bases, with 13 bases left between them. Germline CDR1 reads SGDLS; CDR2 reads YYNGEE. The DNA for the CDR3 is TGTGCCAGCAGCGTAGGGCCCCTCGGAGTCAATGAGCAGTTCTTC. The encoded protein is CASSVGPLGVNEQFF. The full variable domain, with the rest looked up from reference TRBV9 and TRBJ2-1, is DSGVTQTPKHLITATGQRVTLRCSPRSGDLSVYWYQQSLDQGLQFLIQYYNGEERAKGNILERFSAQQFPDLHSELNLSSLELGDSALYFCASSVGPLGVNEQFFGPGTRLTVL.

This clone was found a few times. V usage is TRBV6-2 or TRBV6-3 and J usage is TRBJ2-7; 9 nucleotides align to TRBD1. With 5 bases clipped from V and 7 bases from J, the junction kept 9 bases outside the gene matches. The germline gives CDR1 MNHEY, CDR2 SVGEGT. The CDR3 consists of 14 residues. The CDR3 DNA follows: TGTGCCAGCAGTACCCGGACAGGGGAACGGGAGCAGTACTTC. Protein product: CASSTRTGEREQYF.

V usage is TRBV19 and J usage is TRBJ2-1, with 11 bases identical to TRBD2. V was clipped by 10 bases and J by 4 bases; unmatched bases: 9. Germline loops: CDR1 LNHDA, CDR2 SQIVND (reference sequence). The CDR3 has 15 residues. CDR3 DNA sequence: TGTGCCACCGGCGGGGGGACTAGCGGTTACAATGAGCAGTTCTTC. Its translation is CATGGGTSGYNEQFF.

Written as DNA, the CDR3 is TGTGCCAGCAGTTTACAGGGTGGGGCGAATGAGCAGTTCTTC. Amino acid sequence: CASSLQGGANEQFF. The chain employs TRBV28 and TRBJ2-1, with a weak D call TRBD1 (5 bases). V dropped 2 bases and J dropped 7 bases, with 12 bases sitting between them. The CDR3 extends over 14 amino acids. Germline-derived CDR1 and CDR2 are MDHEN and SYDVKM.

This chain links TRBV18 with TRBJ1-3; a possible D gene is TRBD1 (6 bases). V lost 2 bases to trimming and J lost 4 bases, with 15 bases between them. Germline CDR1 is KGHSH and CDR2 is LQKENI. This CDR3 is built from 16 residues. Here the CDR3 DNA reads TGTGCCAGCTCACCAACCCCGCCAGGGGTCGGAAACACCATATATTTT. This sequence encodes CASSPTPPGVGNTIYF.

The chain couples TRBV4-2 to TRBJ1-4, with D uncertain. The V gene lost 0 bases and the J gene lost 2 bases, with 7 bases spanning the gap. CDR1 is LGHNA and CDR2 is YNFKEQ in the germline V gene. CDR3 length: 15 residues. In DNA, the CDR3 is TGTGCCAGCAGCCAAGAGGGGAGGACTAATGAAAAACTGTTTTTT. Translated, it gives CASSQEGRTNEKLFF.